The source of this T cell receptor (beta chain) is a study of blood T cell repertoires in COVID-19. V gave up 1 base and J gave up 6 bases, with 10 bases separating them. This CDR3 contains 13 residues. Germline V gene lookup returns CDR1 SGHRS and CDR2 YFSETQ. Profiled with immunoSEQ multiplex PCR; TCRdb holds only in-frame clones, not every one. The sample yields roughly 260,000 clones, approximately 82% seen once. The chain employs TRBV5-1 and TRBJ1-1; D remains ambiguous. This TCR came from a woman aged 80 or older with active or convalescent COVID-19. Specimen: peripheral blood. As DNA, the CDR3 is TGCGCCAGCAGCTTGAATTACGGGGCTGAAGCTTTCTTT. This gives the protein CASSLNYGAEAFF.